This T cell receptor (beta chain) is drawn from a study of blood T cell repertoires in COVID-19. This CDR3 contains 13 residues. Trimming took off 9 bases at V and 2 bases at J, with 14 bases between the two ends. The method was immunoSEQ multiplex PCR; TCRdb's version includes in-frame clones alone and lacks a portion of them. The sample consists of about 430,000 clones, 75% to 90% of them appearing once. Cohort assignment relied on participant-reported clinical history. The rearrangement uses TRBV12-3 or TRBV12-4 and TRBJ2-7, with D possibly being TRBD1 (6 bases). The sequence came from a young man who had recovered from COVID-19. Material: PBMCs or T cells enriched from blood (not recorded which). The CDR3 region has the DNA TGTGCCAGGGAAAGACAGGTCGCCTACGAGCAGTACTTC. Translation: CARERQVAYEQYF.